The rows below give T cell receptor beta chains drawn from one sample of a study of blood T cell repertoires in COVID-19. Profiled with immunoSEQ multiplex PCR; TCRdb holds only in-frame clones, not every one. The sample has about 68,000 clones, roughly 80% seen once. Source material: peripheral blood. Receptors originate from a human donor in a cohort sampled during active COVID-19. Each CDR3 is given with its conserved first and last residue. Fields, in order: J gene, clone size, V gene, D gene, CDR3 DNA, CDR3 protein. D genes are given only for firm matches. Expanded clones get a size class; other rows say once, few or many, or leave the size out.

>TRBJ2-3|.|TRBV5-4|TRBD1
TGTGCCAGCAGCCGAAAACAGGGGCCAGATACGCAGTATTTT
CASSRKQGPDTQYF
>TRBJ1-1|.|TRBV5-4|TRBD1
TGTGCCAGCAGCCGGGACAGGGGGCGAGTGAACACTGAAGCTTTCTTT
CASSRDRGRVNTEAFF
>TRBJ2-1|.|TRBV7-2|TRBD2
TGTGCCAGCAGCTTACTAGCGGGCGGAGGAAATGAGCAGTTCTTC
CASSLLAGGGNEQFF
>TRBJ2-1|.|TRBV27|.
TGTGCCAGCAGGGGGGGGGCCGACAATGAGCAGTTCTTC
CASRGGADNEQFF
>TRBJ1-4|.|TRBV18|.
TGTGCCAGCTCACGGGGGCAGGATGAAAAACTGTTTTTT
CASSRGQDEKLFF
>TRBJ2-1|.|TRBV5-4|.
TGTGCCAGCAGCTTGTTCGGACAGTTCAATGAGCAGTTCTTC
CASSLFGQFNEQFF
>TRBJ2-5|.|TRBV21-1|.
TGTGCCAGCAGCAAAGCTGGGCCAGGGGGCGGGTTGGAGACCCAGTACTTC
CASSKAGPGGGLETQYF
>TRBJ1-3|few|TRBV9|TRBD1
TGTGCCAGCAGCGACACAGGGGGCTCTGGAAACACCATATATTTT
CASSDTGGSGNTIYF
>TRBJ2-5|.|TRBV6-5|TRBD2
TGTGCCAGCAGTCCAGGACTAGCGGGGGGAGGGACCCAGTACTTC
CASSPGLAGGGTQYF
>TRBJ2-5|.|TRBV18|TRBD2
TGTGCCAGCTCACTATCATCCGGGACTAAACAAGAGACCCAGTACTTC
CASSLSSGTKQETQYF
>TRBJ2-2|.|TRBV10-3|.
TGTGCCATACGCCCGGAGAGGGGGAGAGGCGGGGAGCTGTTTTTT
CAIRPERGRGGELFF
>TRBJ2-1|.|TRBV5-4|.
TGTGCCAGCAGCTTGTCTGGCGGGCCATACAATGAGCAGTTCTTC
CASSLSGGPYNEQFF
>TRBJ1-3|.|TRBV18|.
TGTGCCAGCTCACCAAGCCAGGGCTCTGGAAACACCATATATTTT
CASSPSQGSGNTIYF
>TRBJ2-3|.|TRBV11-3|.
TGTGCCAGCAGTCAGGGGCGGGGCACAGATACGCAGTATTTT
CASSQGRGTDTQYF
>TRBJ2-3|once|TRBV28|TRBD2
TGTGCCAGCAGCCCCCACCCTAGCGGGGTGGCGCAGTATTTT
CASSPHPSGVAQYF
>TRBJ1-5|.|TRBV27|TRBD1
TGTGCCAGCAGCCGACAGGGCACATTCGGACAGCCCCAGCATTTT
CASSRQGTFGQPQHF